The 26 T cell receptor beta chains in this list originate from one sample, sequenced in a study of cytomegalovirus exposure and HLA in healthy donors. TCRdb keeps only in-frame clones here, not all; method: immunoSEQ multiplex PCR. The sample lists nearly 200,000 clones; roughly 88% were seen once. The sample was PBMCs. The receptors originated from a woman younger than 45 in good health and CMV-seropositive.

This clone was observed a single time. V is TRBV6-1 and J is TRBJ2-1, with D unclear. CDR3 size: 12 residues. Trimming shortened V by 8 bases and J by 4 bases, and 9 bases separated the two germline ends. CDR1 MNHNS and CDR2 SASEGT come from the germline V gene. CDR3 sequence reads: CASSPLYNEQFF. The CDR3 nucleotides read TGTGCCAGCTCCCCCCTTTACAATGAGCAGTTCTTC.

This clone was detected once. The CDR3 DNA is TGCGCCAGCAGCTTGGGGACTAGCGGGAGGGCCGGTTGGGATGAGCAGTTCTTC. Translated: CASSLGTSGRAGWDEQFF. The chain uses TRBV5-1 and TRBJ2-1, with 15 nucleotides matching TRBD2. V was clipped by 0 bases and J by 8 bases; unmatched bases: 9. There are 18 residues in the CDR3. Germline V gene lookup returns CDR1 SGHRS and CDR2 YFSETQ.

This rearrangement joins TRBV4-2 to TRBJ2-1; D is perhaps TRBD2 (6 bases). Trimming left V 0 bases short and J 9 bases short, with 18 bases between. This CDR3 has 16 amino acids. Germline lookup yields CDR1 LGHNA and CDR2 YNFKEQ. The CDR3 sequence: CASSQDPGRREGEQFF. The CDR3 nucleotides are TGTGCCAGCAGCCAAGATCCCGGGAGAAGAGAGGGTGAGCAGTTCTTC.

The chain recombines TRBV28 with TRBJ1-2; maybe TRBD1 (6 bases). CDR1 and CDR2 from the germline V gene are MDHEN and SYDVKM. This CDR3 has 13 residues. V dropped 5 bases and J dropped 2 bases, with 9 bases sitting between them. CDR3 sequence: CASSPGTNYGYTF. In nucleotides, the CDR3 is TGTGCCAGCAGTCCCGGGACAAACTATGGCTACACCTTC.

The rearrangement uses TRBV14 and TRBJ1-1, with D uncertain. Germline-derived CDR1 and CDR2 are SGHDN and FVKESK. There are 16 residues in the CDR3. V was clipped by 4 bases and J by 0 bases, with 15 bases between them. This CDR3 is CASSPLSGEMNTEAFF. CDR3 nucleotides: TGTGCCAGCAGCCCCCTTTCCGGGGAAATGAACACTGAAGCTTTCTTT.

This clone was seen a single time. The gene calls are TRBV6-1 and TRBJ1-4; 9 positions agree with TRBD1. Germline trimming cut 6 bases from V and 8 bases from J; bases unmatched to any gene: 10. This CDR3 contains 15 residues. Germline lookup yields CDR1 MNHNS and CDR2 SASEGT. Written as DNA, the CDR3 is TGTGCCAGCAGCCGGGACAGGGAAAGGAGGGAAAAACTGTTTTTT. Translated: CASSRDRERREKLFF.

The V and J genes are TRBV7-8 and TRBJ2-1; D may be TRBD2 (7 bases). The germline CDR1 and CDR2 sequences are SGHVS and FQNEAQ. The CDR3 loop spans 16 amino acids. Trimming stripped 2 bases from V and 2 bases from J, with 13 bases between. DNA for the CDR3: TGTGCCAGCAGCTTAATCGGGGGGCAGACCTACAATGAGCAGTTCTTC. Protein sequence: CASSLIGGQTYNEQFF.

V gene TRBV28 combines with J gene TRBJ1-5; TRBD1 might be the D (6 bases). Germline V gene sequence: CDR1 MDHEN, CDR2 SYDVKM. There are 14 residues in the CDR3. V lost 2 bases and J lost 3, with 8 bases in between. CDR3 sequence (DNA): TGTGCCAGCAGTTTAGGACAGTACAATCAGCCCCAGCATTTT. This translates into CASSLGQYNQPQHF.

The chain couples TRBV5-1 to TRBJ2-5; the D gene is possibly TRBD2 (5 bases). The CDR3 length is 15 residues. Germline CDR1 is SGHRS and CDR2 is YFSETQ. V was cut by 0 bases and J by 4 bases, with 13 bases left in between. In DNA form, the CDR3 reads TGCGCCAGCAGCTTGGGAGGGAGTGAGGGAGAGACCCAGTACTTC. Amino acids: CASSLGGSEGETQYF.

The chain's CDR3 is CAWSAESEQYF. DNA of the CDR3: TGTGCCTGGAGTGCAGAATCCGAGCAGTACTTC. This chain joins TRBV30 and TRBJ2-7; D unclear. Germline CDR1 GTSNPN, CDR2 SVGIG (reference sequence). Trimming shortened V by 1 base and J by 6 bases, and 7 bases separated the two germline ends. The CDR3 is 11 amino acids.

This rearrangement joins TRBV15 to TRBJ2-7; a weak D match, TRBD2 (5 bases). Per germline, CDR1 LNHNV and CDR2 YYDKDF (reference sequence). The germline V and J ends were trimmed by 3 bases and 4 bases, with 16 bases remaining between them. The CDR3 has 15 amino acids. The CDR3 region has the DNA TGTGCCACCAGCAGCGGAGAGGGCAGACCATACGAGCAGTACTTC. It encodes CATSSGEGRPYEQYF.

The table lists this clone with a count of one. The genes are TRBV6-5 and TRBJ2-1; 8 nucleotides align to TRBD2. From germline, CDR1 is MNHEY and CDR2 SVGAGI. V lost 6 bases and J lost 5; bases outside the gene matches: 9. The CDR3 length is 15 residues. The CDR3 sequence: CASRSGGLGHNEQFF. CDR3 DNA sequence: TGTGCCAGCAGATCGGGGGGACTAGGTCACAATGAGCAGTTCTTC.

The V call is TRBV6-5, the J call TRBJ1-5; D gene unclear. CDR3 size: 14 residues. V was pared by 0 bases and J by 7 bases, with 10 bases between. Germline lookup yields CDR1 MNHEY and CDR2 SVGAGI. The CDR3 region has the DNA TGTGCCAGCAGTTACTCCCGGGAAGTCCAGCCCCAGCATTTT. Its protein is CASSYSREVQPQHF.

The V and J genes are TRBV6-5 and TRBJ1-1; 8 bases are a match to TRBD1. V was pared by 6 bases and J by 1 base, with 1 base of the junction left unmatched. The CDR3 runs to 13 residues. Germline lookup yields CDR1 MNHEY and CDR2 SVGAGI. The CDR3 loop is CASRGTGNTEAFF. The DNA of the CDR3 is TGTGCCAGCAGGGGGACAGGGAACACTGAAGCTTTCTTT.

The CDR3 protein is CASSEGTGVVYTEAFF. The CDR3 nucleotides are TGTGCCAGCAGTGAAGGGACAGGGGTTGTATACACTGAAGCTTTCTTT. The V gene is TRBV2, the J gene TRBJ1-1; 9 nucleotides line up with TRBD1. CDR3 length: 16 residues. The trim removed 1 base at V and 3 bases at J, leaving 6 bases unmatched. The germline V gene has CDR1 SNHLY and CDR2 FYNNEI.

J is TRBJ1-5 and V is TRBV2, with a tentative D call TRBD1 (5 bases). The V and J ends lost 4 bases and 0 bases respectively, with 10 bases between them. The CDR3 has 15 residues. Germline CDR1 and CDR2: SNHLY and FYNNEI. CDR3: CASSVGQYSNQPQHF. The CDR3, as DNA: TGTGCCAGCAGTGTGGGGCAGTATAGCAATCAGCCCCAGCATTTT.

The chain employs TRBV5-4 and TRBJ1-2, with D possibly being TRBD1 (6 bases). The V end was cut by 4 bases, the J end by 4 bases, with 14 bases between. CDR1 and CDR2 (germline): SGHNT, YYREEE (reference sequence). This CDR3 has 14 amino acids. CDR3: CASSQPDSFYGYTF. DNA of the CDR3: TGTGCCAGCAGCCAACCGGACAGTTTCTATGGCTACACCTTC. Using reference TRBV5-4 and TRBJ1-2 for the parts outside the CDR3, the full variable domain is ETGVTQSPTHLIKTRGQQVTLRCSSQSGHNTVSWYQQALGQGPQFIFQYYREEENGRGNFPPRFSGLQFPNYSSELNVNALELDDSALYLCASSQPDSFYGYTFGSGTRLTVV.

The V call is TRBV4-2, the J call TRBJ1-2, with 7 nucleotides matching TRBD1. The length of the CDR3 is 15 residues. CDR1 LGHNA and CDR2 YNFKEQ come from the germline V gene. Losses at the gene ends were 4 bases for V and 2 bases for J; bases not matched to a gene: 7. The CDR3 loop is CASSPQGQENYGYTF. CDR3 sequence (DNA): TGTGCCAGCAGCCCACAAGGACAGGAGAACTATGGCTACACCTTC.

The DNA for the CDR3 is TGTGCCAGCAGCGTTTACAGGGGTTTAGGGACCGGGGAGCTGTTTTTT. Translated, it gives CASSVYRGLGTGELFF. The chain links TRBV7-6 to TRBJ2-2; TRBD1 aligns across 7 bases. In germline, CDR1 is SGHVS, CDR2 FNYEAQ. V was pared by 5 bases and J by 5 bases, with 11 bases of the junction left unmatched. This CDR3 is built from 16 residues.

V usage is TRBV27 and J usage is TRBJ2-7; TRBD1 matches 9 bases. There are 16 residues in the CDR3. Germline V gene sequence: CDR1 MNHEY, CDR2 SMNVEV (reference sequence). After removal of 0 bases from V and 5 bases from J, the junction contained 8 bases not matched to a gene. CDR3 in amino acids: CASSLSSGTGIDEQYF. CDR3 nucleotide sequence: TGTGCCAGCAGTTTATCGTCTGGGACAGGGATAGACGAGCAGTACTTC.

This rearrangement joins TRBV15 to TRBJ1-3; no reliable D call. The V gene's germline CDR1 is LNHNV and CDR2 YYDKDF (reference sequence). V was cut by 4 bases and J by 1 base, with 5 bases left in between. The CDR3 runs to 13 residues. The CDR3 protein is CATSIFSGNTIYF. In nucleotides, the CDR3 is TGTGCCACCAGCATCTTTTCTGGAAACACCATATATTTT.

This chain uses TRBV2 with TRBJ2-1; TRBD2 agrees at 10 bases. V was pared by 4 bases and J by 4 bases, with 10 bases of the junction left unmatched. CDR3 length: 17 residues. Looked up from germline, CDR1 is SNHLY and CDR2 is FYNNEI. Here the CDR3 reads CASSGGTSGKIYNEQFF. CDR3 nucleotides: TGTGCCAGCAGTGGAGGTACTAGCGGGAAGATATACAATGAGCAGTTCTTC.

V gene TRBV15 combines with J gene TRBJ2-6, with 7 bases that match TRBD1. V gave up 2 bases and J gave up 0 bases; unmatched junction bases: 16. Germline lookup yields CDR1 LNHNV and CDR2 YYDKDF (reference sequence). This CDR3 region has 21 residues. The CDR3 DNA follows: TGTGCCACCAGCAGACACCGGGACAGCTTCCCATTTATCTCTGGGGCCAACGTCCTGACTTTC. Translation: CATSRHRDSFPFISGANVLTF.

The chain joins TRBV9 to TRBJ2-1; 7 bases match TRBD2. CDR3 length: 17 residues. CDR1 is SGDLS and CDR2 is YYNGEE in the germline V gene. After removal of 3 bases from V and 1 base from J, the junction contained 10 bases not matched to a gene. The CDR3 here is CASSGSRGGASYNEQFF. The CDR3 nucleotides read TGTGCCAGCAGCGGGAGTAGGGGAGGGGCGTCCTACAATGAGCAGTTCTTC. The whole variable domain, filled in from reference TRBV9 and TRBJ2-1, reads DSGVTQTPKHLITATGQRVTLRCSPRSGDLSVYWYQQSLDQGLQFLIQYYNGEERAKGNILERFSAQQFPDLHSELNLSSLELGDSALYFCASSGSRGGASYNEQFFGPGTRLTVL.

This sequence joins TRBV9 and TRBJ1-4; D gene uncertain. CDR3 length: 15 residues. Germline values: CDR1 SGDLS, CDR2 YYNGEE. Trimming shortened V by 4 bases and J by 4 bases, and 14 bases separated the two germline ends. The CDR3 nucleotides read TGTGCCAGCAGCCCCGAAGTGGGGAGTAATGAAAAACTGTTTTTT. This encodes CASSPEVGSNEKLFF.

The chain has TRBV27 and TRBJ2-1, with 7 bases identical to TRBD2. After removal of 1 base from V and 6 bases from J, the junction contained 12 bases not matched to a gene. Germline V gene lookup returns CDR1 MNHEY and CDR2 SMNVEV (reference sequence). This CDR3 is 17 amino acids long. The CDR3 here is CASSLLGGRANRNEQFF. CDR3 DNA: TGTGCCAGCAGTTTATTGGGGGGGAGGGCCAATCGCAATGAGCAGTTCTTC.